One sample yielded the 20 T cell receptor beta chains listed below, sequenced in a study of Ad26.COV2.S vaccination and SARS-CoV-2 variants. Treatment of the sample: some 20 received Ad26.COV2.S at low or high dose, single or two shots; a few received placebo; per-sample allocation not given. The samples date from day 63 after the first vaccine or placebo injection. Assay used: immunoSEQ multiplex PCR; TCRdb lists only in-frame clones, some missing. The sample includes approximately 410,000 clones, around nine tenths of them seen just once. The source was peripheral blood, collected in a trial of Ad26.COV2.S vaccine versus placebo. The receptors originated from a person between 18 and 65 years old who received the Ad26.COV2.S COVID-19 vaccine or a placebo.

The CDR3 sequence is CAWSVSSGAYNEQFF. DNA of the CDR3: TGTGCCTGGAGTGTATCTAGCGGGGCCTACAATGAGCAGTTCTTC. The rearrangement joins TRBV30 to TRBJ2-1; 9 bases line up with TRBD2. From germline, CDR1 is GTSNPN and CDR2 SVGIG (reference sequence). J was trimmed by 2 bases and V by 0 bases; bases with no gene match: 2. This CDR3 is built from 15 residues. Full variable domain (rest looked up from reference TRBV30 and TRBJ2-1): SQTIHQWPATLVQPVGSPLSLECTVEGTSNPNLYWYRQAAGRGLQLLFYSVGIGQISSEVPQNLSASRPQDRQFILSSKKLLLSDSGFYLCAWSVSSGAYNEQFFGPGTRLTVL.

The genes are TRBV15 and TRBJ2-2, with no clear D. V was trimmed by 2 bases and J by 2 bases, leaving 6 bases between them. The length of the CDR3 is 14 residues. From germline, CDR1 is LNHNV and CDR2 YYDKDF (reference sequence). The CDR3 spells CATSRLLNTGELFF. CDR3 bases: TGTGCCACCAGCAGATTACTAAACACCGGGGAGCTGTTTTTT.

The genes are TRBV5-1 and TRBJ2-2; unclear D gene. The germline gives CDR1 SGHRS, CDR2 YFSETQ. Trimming took off 3 bases at V and 6 bases at J, with 9 bases between the two ends. This CDR3 has 13 residues. CDR3 bases: TGCGCCAGCAGCTCGGGCCGCGCCGGGGAGCTGTTTTTT. It encodes CASSSGRAGELFF.

This clone was seen more than once but under ten times. This chain joins TRBV4-3 and TRBJ2-7; D remains ambiguous. V lost 0 bases, J lost 1 base, and 7 bases lay in between. The CDR3 runs 14 residues. In germline, CDR1 is LGHNA, CDR2 YSLEER. The DNA of the CDR3 is TGCGCCAGCAGCCAAGATGGGCAGTCCTACGAGCAGTACTTC. Amino acids: CASSQDGQSYEQYF.

This clone was recorded only once. The genes are TRBV11-2 and TRBJ2-1; the D is unclear. Germline CDR1 is SGHAT and CDR2 is FQNNGV. There are 14 residues in the CDR3. V lost 5 bases and J 0 bases, leaving 8 bases between the germline ends. The CDR3 is CASSPQPSYNEQFF. The CDR3 coding sequence is TGTGCCAGCAGCCCTCAGCCCTCCTACAATGAGCAGTTCTTC.

The gene calls are TRBV5-1 and TRBJ1-2; possible D gene TRBD1, 6 bases. The germline gives CDR1 SGHRS, CDR2 YFSETQ. V was clipped by 0 bases and J by 2 bases, with 11 bases between them. The CDR3 has 15 amino acids. The CDR3 here is CASSLGGQQNYGYTF. DNA for the CDR3: TGCGCCAGCAGCTTGGGGGGACAACAAAACTATGGCTACACCTTC.

The chain employs TRBV9 and TRBJ2-2; D gene ambiguous. The CDR3 extends over 14 amino acids. Germline assignment: CDR1 SGDLS and CDR2 YYNGEE. V lost 0 bases, J lost 6 bases, and 9 bases lay in between. CDR3 DNA: TGTGCCAGCAGCGTAGATGTTCTACCCGGGGAGCTGTTTTTT. Encoded protein: CASSVDVLPGELFF.

The rearrangement links TRBV28 to TRBJ2-7; 7 bases match TRBD1. The CDR3 runs to 13 residues. Germline trimming cut 6 bases from V and 3 bases from J; bases unmatched to any gene: 5. The germline V gene encodes CDR1 MDHEN and CDR2 SYDVKM. The DNA of the CDR3 is TGTGCCAGCAGAGAGACAGGGTACTACGAGCAGTACTTC. It codes for CASRETGYYEQYF.

The chain employs TRBV6-5 and TRBJ1-1; D remains ambiguous. The germline gives CDR1 MNHEY, CDR2 SVGAGI. The CDR3 covers 13 residues. Between the trimmed V and J ends, which lost 3 bases and 2 bases, there was a span of 7 bases. CDR3 sequence reads: CASSYGYNTEAFF. CDR3 in DNA: TGTGCCAGCAGTTATGGGTATAACACTGAAGCTTTCTTT.

This chain connects TRBV6-6 to TRBJ1-2; perhaps TRBD1 as D (5 bases). The length of the CDR3 is 15 residues. V lost 7 bases and J lost 4, with 19 bases in between. Germline-derived CDR1 and CDR2 are MNHNY and SVGAGI (reference sequence). The CDR3 is CASTNMEGQGYGYTF. CDR3 in DNA: TGTGCCAGCACCAATATGGAAGGCCAGGGCTATGGCTACACCTTC.

This chain links TRBV12-3 or TRBV12-4 with TRBJ1-6; D not certain. The germline V and J ends were trimmed by 7 bases and 8 bases, with 12 bases remaining between them. The CDR3 covers 13 residues. CDR3 sequence reads: CASTLRRDSPLHF. The CDR3 DNA reads TGTGCCAGCACCCTAAGAAGGGATTCACCCCTCCACTTT.

This sequence joins TRBV5-1 and TRBJ2-6, with 8 bases aligning to TRBD1. The trim removed 0 bases at V and 9 bases at J, leaving 11 bases unmatched. The CDR3 covers 17 residues. Germline V gene data show CDR1 as SGHRS and CDR2 as YFSETQ. DNA of the CDR3: TGCGCCAGCAGCTTGGAGCTTACAGGGGGAGGAGGCAACGTCCTGACTTTC. Translation: CASSLELTGGGGNVLTF.

The chain uses TRBV11-2 and TRBJ2-3, with 8 bases lining up with TRBD2. The junction had 6 bases not matched to a gene; V was cut back by 1 base and J by 0 bases. Germline-derived CDR1 and CDR2 are SGHAT and FQNNGV. The CDR3 is 17 residues long. CDR3: CASSLAGGWRSTDTQYF. The CDR3 DNA reads TGTGCCAGCAGCTTAGCGGGGGGGTGGCGCAGCACAGATACGCAGTATTTT.

CDR3 coding DNA: TGTGCCAGCAGTTTCTCGGGGAACACTGAAGCTTTCTTT. It specifies CASSFSGNTEAFF. The rearrangement joins TRBV6-6 to TRBJ1-1; D ambiguous. Germline values: CDR1 MNHNY, CDR2 SVGAGI (reference sequence). The CDR3 has 13 amino acids. V lost 4 bases and J 1 base, leaving 7 bases between the germline ends.

The V gene is TRBV7-9, the J gene TRBJ1-6; the match to TRBD1 covers 7 bases. Germline V gene data show CDR1 as SEHNR and CDR2 as FQNEAQ (reference sequence). Trimming took 0 bases from V and 0 from J; bases not matched to a gene: 2. The CDR3 runs to 17 residues. The chain's CDR3 is CASSLATGISYNSPLHF. The CDR3 nucleotides are TGTGCCAGCAGCTTAGCGACAGGGATCTCCTATAATTCACCCCTCCACTTT. The full variable domain, rest sourced from reference TRBV7-9 and TRBJ1-6, is DTGVSQNPRHKITKRGQNVTFRCDPISEHNRLYWYRQTLGQGPEFLTYFQNEAQLEKSRLLSDRFSAERPKGSFSTLEIQRTEQGDSAMYLCASSLATGISYNSPLHFGNGTRLTVT.

The CDR3 DNA follows: TGTGCCAGCAGTTTTGCGGGGGCGCGAGGGAACACTGAAGCTTTCTTT. Its protein product is CASSFAGARGNTEAFF. The chain uses TRBV27 and TRBJ1-1; D is perhaps TRBD1 (6 bases). CDR3 length equals 16 residues. The germline V and J ends were trimmed by 3 bases and 1 base, with 15 bases remaining between them. Per the germline V gene, CDR1 is MNHEY and CDR2 is SMNVEV (reference sequence).

This chain joins TRBV15 and TRBJ1-3; tentative D call: TRBD1 (5 bases). Per the germline V gene, CDR1 is LNHNV and CDR2 is YYDKDF (reference sequence). The CDR3 extends over 17 amino acids. V lost 0 bases and J 2 bases, leaving 14 bases between the germline ends. The CDR3 nucleotides read TGTGCCACCAGCAGAGATCTAGGCGGGGACCCTGGAAACACCATATATTTT. Its translation: CATSRDLGGDPGNTIYF.

The chain recombines TRBV11-2 with TRBJ2-1, with D hard to call. V was cut by 6 bases and J by 0 bases, with 15 bases left in between. Germline V gene data show CDR1 as SGHAT and CDR2 as FQNNGV. This CDR3 has 16 amino acids. Written as DNA, the CDR3 is TGTGCCAGCAGTAACACGAGAATAAGCTCCTACAATGAGCAGTTCTTC. It yields the protein CASSNTRISSYNEQFF.

The rearrangement joins TRBV19 to TRBJ1-2; 8 nucleotides match TRBD1. The CDR3 runs 15 residues. The V gene's germline CDR1 is LNHDA and CDR2 SQIVND (reference sequence). J was trimmed by 7 bases and V by 1 base; bases with no gene match: 8. CDR3 in amino acids: CASSIGSRGLFGYTF. CDR3 nucleotide sequence: TGTGCCAGTAGTATAGGGAGCAGGGGGCTGTTTGGCTACACCTTC.

The chain uses TRBV27 and TRBJ1-1; D is undetermined. CDR3 size: 12 residues. CDR1 and CDR2 from the germline V gene are MNHEY and SMNVEV (reference sequence). Between the trimmed V and J ends, which lost 4 bases and 7 bases, there was a span of 10 bases. DNA for the CDR3: TGTGCCAGCAGTTCTGGACTCCTTGAAGCTTTCTTT. It specifies CASSSGLLEAFF.